This is a list of T cell receptor beta chains from one sample in a study of technical replicates of blood from a handful of donors. The protocol was immunoSEQ multiplex PCR, while the TCRdb copy is restricted to in-frame clones and leaves out a portion. The sample has over 55,000 clones, 70% to 90% seen once; the top ten hold about 5.1%. The specimen was PBMCs. The receptors originated from a human donor in good health. Some clones in this sample may be carry-over from other donors' samples. Each CDR3 is given with its conserved first and last residue. The order of the fields is D gene, J gene, clone size, V gene, CDR3 DNA, CDR3 protein. The D gene is left open where the match is weak. Not all rows give a size; the values are once, few, many and, for expanded clones, a class.

>NA|TRBJ1-5|NA|TRBV30
TGTGCCTGGAGTATGGGCAGCTATTATAGCAATCAGCCCCAGCATTTT
CAWSMGSYYSNQPQHF
>NA|TRBJ1-3|NA|TRBV5-6
TGTGCCAGCAGCTTCCCAGGTTCTGGAAACACCATATATTTT
CASSFPGSGNTIYF
>TRBD2|TRBJ2-3|NA|TRBV5-6
TGTGCCAGCAGCGGCGGGGGAGATACGCAGTATTTT
CASSGGGDTQYF
>NA|TRBJ1-2|NA|TRBV5-6
TGTGCCAGCAGCCGACAGCGTGGCTACACCTTC
CASSRQRGYTF
>TRBD2|TRBJ2-3|NA|TRBV10-3
TGTGCCATCAGTGAGTCGGGACTAGCGGGAGATACGCAGTATTTT
CAISESGLAGDTQYF
>TRBD1|TRBJ1-2|NA|TRBV19
TGTGCCAGTAGTACACTCCGGGACAGGGCCTATGGCTACACCTTC
CASSTLRDRAYGYTF
>NA|TRBJ1-5|NA|TRBV21-1
TGTGCCAGCAGCAAATACCCGGGAGAGTTGGGTTTGATGACTCAGCCCCAGCATTTT
CASSKYPGELGLMTQPQHF
>TRBD1|TRBJ1-5|NA|TRBV4-1
TGCGCCAGCAGCCCCCCGGGACAGAGCAATCAGCCCCAGCATTTT
CASSPPGQSNQPQHF
>NA|TRBJ2-7|once|TRBV19
TGTGCCAGTAGCCCTGACTTAGCCTACGAGCAGTACTTC
CASSPDLAYEQYF
>TRBD1|TRBJ1-1|NA|TRBV2
TGTGCCAGCAGTCGCGACAGGGGGAACACTGAAGCTTTCTTT
CASSRDRGNTEAFF
>TRBD1|TRBJ2-1|NA|TRBV2
TGTGCCAGCACTGGGACAGGGGAACATGAGCAGTTCTTC
CASTGTGEHEQFF
>NA|TRBJ1-1|NA|TRBV4-1
TGCGCCAGCAGCCAGCCCCTCAGGGGACGGGACACTGAAGCTTTCTTT
CASSQPLRGRDTEAFF
>TRBD2|TRBJ2-3|NA|TRBV6-4
TGTGCCAGCAGTGCCGGGACTACCCGATTGGATACGCAGTATTTT
CASSAGTTRLDTQYF
>TRBD1|TRBJ2-5|once|TRBV10-3
TGTGCCATCAGTGGTTTCGGTTCGACAGGGTACCAAGAGACCCAGTACTTC
CAISGFGSTGYQETQYF
>NA|TRBJ2-7|NA|TRBV7-3
TGTGCCAGCAGCTTCGACGACAGTAATTACGAGCAGTACTTC
CASSFDDSNYEQYF
>TRBD1|TRBJ1-1|few|TRBV29-1
TGCAGCGTGCCGGGACAGGGGGCTTACACTGAAGCTTTCTTT
CSVPGQGAYTEAFF
>NA|TRBJ1-2|NA|TRBV20-1
TGCAGTGAAAGGGGTGTATATGGCTACACCTTC
CSERGVYGYTF
>NA|TRBJ1-3|NA|TRBV6-6
TGTGCCAGCAGTTACAGCCACTCTGGAAACACCATATATTTT
CASSYSHSGNTIYF
>NA|TRBJ1-5|NA|TRBV4-1
TGCGCCAGCAGCAGGACAGGCAATCAGCCCCAGCATTTT
CASSRTGNQPQHF
>TRBD2|TRBJ2-5|NA|TRBV5-1
TGCGCCGGCTCGCTAGCGGGGGGGCCGGAGACCCAGTACTTC
CAGSLAGGPETQYF
>NA|TRBJ1-5|once|TRBV30
TGTGCCTGGAGTCCCAATACAGGGAATCAGCCCCAGCATTTT
CAWSPNTGNQPQHF
>NA|TRBJ2-5|NA|TRBV5-1
TGCGCCAGCAGCTTGGATGCGGGCCCACAAGAGACCCAGTACTTC
CASSLDAGPQETQYF
>NA|TRBJ1-4|NA|TRBV2
TGTGCCAGCAGACTCCGCCACAGGGACCCTGCAACTAATGAAAAACTGTTTTTT
CASRLRHRDPATNEKLFF
>NA|TRBJ2-5|NA|TRBV7-9
TGTGCCAGCCCCAGAGGATGGAACCCAGAGACCCAGTACTTC
CASPRGWNPETQYF
>NA|TRBJ2-1|NA|TRBV29-1
TGCAGCGTTGATCCACAGCTAAGCTCCTACAATGAGCAGTTCTTC
CSVDPQLSSYNEQFF
>TRBD2|TRBJ2-3|NA|TRBV7-9
TGTGCCAGCAGCTTAGGACTAGCGGGACTCACAGATACGCAGTATTTT
CASSLGLAGLTDTQYF
>NA|TRBJ1-6|NA|TRBV10-3
TGTGCCATCAGTGTAGGACTTAATTCACCCCTCCACTTT
CAISVGLNSPLHF
>NA|TRBJ2-7|NA|TRBV18
TGTGCCAGCTCACCAAACCCCCCTCCCACATACGAGCAGTACTTC
CASSPNPPPTYEQYF
>TRBD1|TRBJ1-4|NA|TRBV5-4
TGTGCCAGCCGGCCCCACAGGGGCGAAAAACTGTTTTTT
CASRPHRGEKLFF
>NA|TRBJ2-1|NA|TRBV29-1
TGCAGCGCAATCCGGGACTTAAGACCCAATGAGCAGTTCTTC
CSAIRDLRPNEQFF
>NA|TRBJ1-2|NA|TRBV4-1
TGCGCCAGCAGCCAAGGGGGGGGTAACTATGGCTACACCTTC
CASSQGGGNYGYTF
>TRBD1|TRBJ1-4|NA|TRBV30
TGTGCCTGGAAACTACAGGGGGCCATCTATGAAAAACTGTTTTTT
CAWKLQGAIYEKLFF
>TRBD1|TRBJ2-1|once|TRBV10-3
TGTGCCATCAGTTCTGGGACAGGGCAATACAATGAGCAGTTCTTC
CAISSGTGQYNEQFF
>TRBD1|TRBJ1-1|NA|TRBV29-1
TGCAGCGGTGGACAGGGGGCGATTAGGACTGAAGCTTTCTTT
CSGGQGAIRTEAFF
>TRBD2|TRBJ2-5|NA|TRBV7-9
TGTGCCGGGGGGACTAGCGGGGGCCTTAGAATGGAGACCCAGTACTTC
CAGGTSGGLRMETQYF
>NA|TRBJ2-3|NA|TRBV5-3
TGTGCCAGAAGCCGGGAAGGCAGGGGTAATATTGATACGCAGTATTTT
CARSREGRGNIDTQYF